The entry below gives a single T cell receptor (beta chain) sequence along with its context. Its antigen is as yet unknown. Germline V gene lookup returns CDR1 SGHRS and CDR2 YFSETQ. The CDR3 spans 15 residues. The V end lost 4 bases, the J end lost 4 bases, and 12 bases lay between the germline ends. This sample stems from a study of lymphopenia after photon versus proton radiotherapy. General study findings and limits: After the lymphocyte nadir, photon-treated repertoires showed oligoclonal expansion, especially of CD8+ Temra cells. Authors raise, but do not show, better survival with proton therapy. Photon-treated patients lost naive T cells and TCR diversity; proton-treated stayed stable. In patients who died, overall survival fell as post-nadir TCR diversity dropped more.

Repertoires were generated with immunoSEQ multiplex PCR, while TCRdb's copy carries only in-frame clones and drops some. The top ten clones hold roughly 2.3% of a sample with 60,000 to 75,000 clones, approximately 83% of them seen once. Here the sequenced sample was peripheral blood, taken from a patient treated with photon-based radiotherapy. The chain employs TRBV5-1 and TRBJ2-6; D ambiguous. This sequence was found in a man aged 35-49 years with gastric cancer. The CDR3 protein is CASSLTGSGANVLTF. The CDR3 region has the DNA TGCGCCAGCAGCCTCACTGGCTCGGGGGCCAACGTCCTGACTTTC.